This TCR beta chain was captured by sequencing in a study of T cells in Graves' hyperthyroidism and ophthalmopathy (dated by TCRdb to 2018 to 2020). Describing the broader study: Peripheral blood samples were taken at the time of initial diagnosis, prior to any treatment. TCR Vbeta CDR3 sequencing of 130 to 150 peripheral blood samples (roughly 41 ophthalmopathy, 70 to 85 hyperthyroidism and around 17 progressor patients) is reported in the paper. The 75 to 100 discovery patients were randomly divided into training and test sets at a 7:3 ratio. To identify TCR V-J signatures that set the groups apart, the researchers used a discovery cohort of 100 patients, made up of under 45 with Graves' ophthalmopathy and some 60 with stable Graves' hyperthyroidism. Following sampling, methimazole starting at 30 mg daily was given to hyperthyroidism patients, and high-dose intravenous methylprednisolone was given to ophthalmopathy patients. Prospective prediction of ophthalmopathy was tested in an independent validation cohort consisting of some 19 hyperthyroidism patients and 15 to 17 patients who later progressed to ophthalmopathy. In roughly six Graves' hyperthyroidism patients, the study also compared T-cell repertoires from thyroid tissue with T-cell repertoires from blood.

Overall study results and their limits: Ophthalmopathy was separated from stable hyperthyroidism by a 13 V-J signature model, with 85% to 90% sensitivity and approximately 81% specificity obtained in cross-validation and 80%/75% obtained in testing. During validation, the model predicted progression to ophthalmopathy a median of about 6.5 months ahead of onset, with roughly 65% sensitivity and under 85% specificity. No statistical method was used to set the sample size in advance, and investigators knew the group allocation. Blood samples also contained most of the expanded thyroid clonotypes (frequency above 0.001), which suggests that blood repertoires may reflect thyroid immune responses.

Stable Graves' hyperthyroidism was defined as the absence of progression to ophthalmopathy over 18 months of follow-up. The hyperthyroidism patients were between 18 and 65 years old and newly diagnosed, with a disease duration of less than 2 months. Patients with uncontrolled infections, other autoimmune diseases, pregnancy or lactation were excluded. Clinical symptoms, serum thyroxine and TRAb, thyroid ultrasound, and orbital computed tomography formed the basis for the diagnoses. PBMCs were separated from roughly 9.6 ml of fresh peripheral blood using Ficoll-Paque density gradient centrifugation. Total RNA was extracted with Trizol reagent, and quality was checked on an Agilent 2100 Bioanalyzer. As concerns this clonotype: Its antigen remains undetermined. Base qualities are not provided; no much larger clone lies one nucleotide away.

The TCR beta CDR3 regions were amplified from the RNA transcripts. The first round of RT-PCR for the TCR CDR3 was performed with the HTBI primer set and the Qiagen OneStep RT-PCR kit. A second multiplex PCR round built the libraries, followed by size selection and purification. The libraries were sequenced on an Illumina HiSeq2000 using paired-end 100 bp reads. The paper's processing steps were these. SOAPnuke was used to process the raw data, throwing out any read that contained adapters or uncalled bases, had a mean Phred below 15, or lacked an exact constant-primer or identifier match. COPE v1.2.5 was used to merge the high-quality paired reads, and each unique nucleotide sequence was defined as a clonotype. MiTCR v1.1 was used to align clonotypes to the IMGT TRBV, TRBD and TRBJ reference segments. The analysis was restricted to V-J combinations with a frequency above 0.0001, which together covered 99% to 99.2% of the repertoires. The TCS score was defined as the ratio of F50 (clonal expansion) to E x V (chaos), calculated using BLOSUM62-based TCRdist between CDR3 peptides within each V-J. Welch's t-statistics and random forest reduced several hundred V-J features to about 13, which were used in a naive Bayes classifier (R e1071). The public reads were reanalyzed by TCRdb: fastp trimming at Q25, MiXCR alignment, in-frame beta chains only. Identical CDR3 proteins give one entry, which carries the most common genes and DNA. The V and J calls and clone size come from TCRdb's table, not from the authors' own analysis. This sample comprises 600,000 to 900,000 distinct CDR3 sequences, about 17% of them detected only once. The top ten clones comprise approximately 8.4% of the sample.

CDR3 length: 16 amino acids, cysteine to phenylalanine. Of the read, only the CDR3 DNA is kept; its 48 bases are in frame from base 1. From the germline V gene (reference sequence), CDR1 is SEHNR and CDR2 is FQNEAQ. Trimming removed 5 bases from V and 0 bases from J; the gene matches leave 9 bases unexplained. The sequence was obtained from a man between 18 and 29 years old with Graves' hyperthyroidism. Sequencing used blood. The rearrangement combines TRBV7-9 with TRBJ2-7, with TRBD1 matching 8 junction bases. The nucleotides are TGTGCCAGCAGCACGTTAGGACAGGGAGTCTCCTACGAGCAGTACTTC. It encodes CASSTLGQGVSYEQYF.